These T cell receptor beta chains were read from a single sample in a study of Ad26.COV2.S vaccination and SARS-CoV-2 variants. Repertoires were generated with immunoSEQ multiplex PCR, while TCRdb's copy carries only in-frame clones and drops some. Among some 190,000 clones listed, around 88% were seen once. This specimen was peripheral blood, taken after recovery from COVID-19. The source is a human donor who had recovered from COVID-19. Each CDR3 is given with its conserved first and last residue. A D gene is named only where the DNA matches it firmly. Clone size appears in some rows only: once, few, many, or a class for an expanded clone.

.	TRBV19	TRBD2	TRBJ2-1	17	TGTGCCAGTAGTGACGGCGGACTAGCGGGGGTTTACAATGAGCAGTTCTTC	CASSDGGLAGVYNEQFF
once	TRBV12-3/TRBV12-4	.	TRBJ2-7	12	TGTGCCAGCACAGGGACCCCCTACGAGCAGTACTTC	CASTGTPYEQYF
once	TRBV29-1	.	TRBJ2-3	15	TGCAGCGTTGACCCTCCGGGAATCAGCACAGATACGCAGTATTTT	CSVDPPGISTDTQYF
.	TRBV12-3/TRBV12-4	.	TRBJ1-1	13	TGTGCCAGCAGTCTTTCGGTGAACACTGAAGCTTTCTTT	CASSLSVNTEAFF
.	TRBV7-8	.	TRBJ2-7	11	TGTGCCAGCAGCTTAGGTACCGGGGCGAACTTC	CASSLGTGANF
.	TRBV5-8	.	TRBJ1-2	13	TGTGCCAGCAGCCCTCTCGAAGGCTATGGCTACACCTTC	CASSPLEGYGYTF
.	TRBV9	.	TRBJ1-4	16	TGTGCCAGCAGCGCGGAAATAGGAGGTCTTAATGAAAAACTGTTTTTT	CASSAEIGGLNEKLFF
.	TRBV2	TRBD2	TRBJ2-2	15	TGTGCCAGCAGTGCCGGGGGGGCTGGAACCGGGGAGCTGTTTTTT	CASSAGGAGTGELFF
.	TRBV24-1	.	TRBJ2-6	14	TGTGCCACCAGTGAGGGGTCTGGGGCCAACGTCCTGACTTTC	CATSEGSGANVLTF
.	TRBV30	.	TRBJ1-1	13	TGTGCCTGGAGCGCGACAACCAACACTGAAGCTTTCTTT	CAWSATTNTEAFF
.	TRBV2	.	TRBJ1-2	16	TGTGCCAGCAGTGAAGTGGGGGACATAAGGAACTATGGCTACACCTTC	CASSEVGDIRNYGYTF
.	TRBV5-1	.	TRBJ2-1	11	TGCGCCAGCAGCCGGAGAGATGAGCAGTTCTTC	CASSRRDEQFF
.	TRBV10-2	TRBD1	TRBJ2-1	16	TGCGCCAGCAGTGAGTCGAGAGGGACAGATATCAATGAGCAGTTCTTC	CASSESRGTDINEQFF
few	TRBV18	.	TRBJ1-5	13	TGTGCCAGCTCACCGGGGGAGGGACAGCCCCAGCATTTT	CASSPGEGQPQHF
.	TRBV2	.	TRBJ1-5	14	TGTGCCAGCAGTGGAACGGGGGCGCGTCAGCCCCAGCATTTT	CASSGTGARQPQHF
.	TRBV14	TRBD2	TRBJ2-1	15	TGTGCCAGCAGCCGAACTAGCGGGAGGGAAAATGAGCAGTTCTTC	CASSRTSGRENEQFF
many	TRBV5-1	TRBD2	TRBJ2-3	15	TGCGCCAGCAGAACCGGGACTACAAGCACAGATACGCAGTATTTT	CASRTGTTSTDTQYF
few	TRBV5-1	.	TRBJ2-7	14	TGCGCCAGCAGCTTGGCGGATGTAGCTGGCGAGCAGTACTTC	CASSLADVAGEQYF
.	TRBV18	TRBD1	TRBJ1-5	15	TGTGCCAGCTCACTGGGACAGGGGTCAGGTCAGCCCCAGCATTTT	CASSLGQGSGQPQHF
.	TRBV4-2	.	TRBJ2-1	18	TGTGCCAGCAGCCCCTACCAGGGCCTTGACTCCTCCTACAATGAGCAGTTCTTC	CASSPYQGLDSSYNEQFF
.	TRBV11-2	TRBD1	TRBJ2-1	16	TGTGCCAGCAGCTTAAGTCTTGGACAGGGGAGGAATGAGCAGTTCTTC	CASSLSLGQGRNEQFF
.	TRBV7-9	TRBD1	TRBJ1-2	18	TGTGCCAGCAGCCCCCTGGCGACAGGGGGGTCTTGGAACTATGGCTACACCTTC	CASSPLATGGSWNYGYTF
.	TRBV30	TRBD1	TRBJ1-5	13	TGTGCCTGGAGTCCCAGGGGGAATCAGCCCCAGCATTTT	CAWSPRGNQPQHF
.	TRBV18	.	TRBJ1-5	13	TGTGCCAGCTCACCCTATAGCAATCAGCCCCAGCATTTT	CASSPYSNQPQHF
.	TRBV5-1	.	TRBJ2-7	11	TGCGCCAGCAGCTTTGACAGAGAGCAGTACTTC	CASSFDREQYF
.	TRBV6-6	TRBD2	TRBJ2-3	15	TGTGCCAGCAGTTGGGCGGGGGAGAGCACAGATACGCAGTATTTT	CASSWAGESTDTQYF
.	TRBV19	.	TRBJ2-3	14	TGTGCCAGTAGTAACGGACTGGTCCCAGATACGCAGTATTTT	CASSNGLVPDTQYF
.	TRBV27	.	TRBJ1-1	17	TGTGCCAGCAGTTTTAGGCGTGACAGGAGACGCAACACTGAAGCTTTCTTT	CASSFRRDRRRNTEAFF
.	TRBV5-8	.	TRBJ1-4	13	TGTGCCAGCAGCTTCCAGGGTGGTGAAAAACTGTTTTTT	CASSFQGGEKLFF
.	TRBV21-1	.	TRBJ1-2	16	TGTGCCAGCAGCAAGGGTGGGGACAGGGGTGGTTATGGCTACACCTTC	CASSKGGDRGGYGYTF
.	TRBV3-1/TRBV3-2	TRBD2	TRBJ2-2	20	TGTGCCAGCAGCCAAGTGACGGGACTAGCGGGAGGGGGCGGGCGCGGGGAGCTGTTTTTT	CASSQVTGLAGGGGRGELFF
.	TRBV12-5	.	TRBJ2-7	16	TGTGCTAGTGGTCTGGGGCTAGCTGGGAAAACCTACGAGCAGTACTTC	CASGLGLAGKTYEQYF
.	TRBV11-2	TRBD1	TRBJ1-2	14	TGTGCCAGCAGCCCTTCCGGGACAGCCTATGGCTACACCTTC	CASSPSGTAYGYTF
.	TRBV2	.	TRBJ2-5	12	TGTGCCAGCATCCTCTATGGGGTGACCCAGTACTTC	CASILYGVTQYF
.	TRBV7-8	.	TRBJ2-1	15	TGTGCCAGCAGCTTAGAGAAGGGCCCGTACAATGAGCAGTTCTTC	CASSLEKGPYNEQFF
few	TRBV28	.	TRBJ1-5	15	TGTGCCAGCAGCCTATGGCAGGGGAACAATCAGCCCCAGCATTTT	CASSLWQGNNQPQHF
.	TRBV18	TRBD1	TRBJ1-3	15	TGTGCCAGCTCATCCGGGTGGGACAGGCGAAACACCATATATTTT	CASSSGWDRRNTIYF
.	TRBV7-3	TRBD2	TRBJ2-5	17	TGTGCCAGCAGCTTAATTGGGACTAGCCGGTACAAAGAGACCCAGTACTTC	CASSLIGTSRYKETQYF
.	TRBV7-8	TRBD2	TRBJ2-5	19	TGTGCCAGCAGCTCACCCTACTTGGGACTAGCGGGATTCCAAGAGACCCAGTACTTC	CASSSPYLGLAGFQETQYF
.	TRBV12-5	.	TRBJ1-2	13	TGTGCTAGTGGCCCTGGACAATTGTATGGCTACACCTTC	CASGPGQLYGYTF
.	TRBV28	.	TRBJ2-5	13	TGTGCCAGCAGCCTCGGCAGGTTGGAGACCCAGTACTTC	CASSLGRLETQYF
.	TRBV2	.	TRBJ1-5	14	TGTGCCAGCGTCCTTGGGGGCAGTAATCAGCCCCAGCATTTT	CASVLGGSNQPQHF
.	TRBV27	TRBD1	TRBJ2-7	14	TGTGCCAGCAGCATGGACAGGGTAGGCTACGAGCAGTACTTC	CASSMDRVGYEQYF
few	TRBV19	.	TRBJ1-5	14	TGTGCCAGTAGTATACCGGTATCCAATCAGCCCCAGCATTTT	CASSIPVSNQPQHF
.	TRBV5-4	TRBD2	TRBJ2-1	14	TGTGCCAGCAGCCAGGGACTAGCAGGTAATGAGCAGTTCTTC	CASSQGLAGNEQFF
.	TRBV28	.	TRBJ1-1	14	TGTGCCAGCAGTTCCGGGGGGATGAACACTGAAGCTTTCTTT	CASSSGGMNTEAFF
.	TRBV27	.	TRBJ2-6	11	TGTGCCAGCAGGGGGGCCAACGTCCTGACTTTC	CASRGANVLTF
.	TRBV7-2	TRBD2	TRBJ2-7	13	TGTGCCAGCACTCTGGGGGGGAAGGGCGAGCAGTACTTC	CASTLGGKGEQYF
.	TRBV7-2	.	TRBJ2-5	13	TGTGCCAGCAGCCCTGGGACACTAGAGACCCAGTACTTC	CASSPGTLETQYF
.	TRBV18	TRBD1	TRBJ1-3	16	TGTGCCAGCTCACCAGCGGGGACAGGGGCTGGAAACACCATATATTTT	CASSPAGTGAGNTIYF
.	TRBV3-1/TRBV3-2	.	TRBJ2-5	13	TGTGCCAGCAGCCAAGGTCGGTTAGAGACCCAGTACTTC	CASSQGRLETQYF